A selection of T cell receptor beta chains follows, all from one sample in a study of CD8+ T cells in alopecia areata. Some clones are missing from TCRdb's copy, which holds only in-frame ones; the method was immunoSEQ multiplex PCR. Of fewer than 250,000 clones in the sample, 35% to 40% were seen once. The sequenced sample was CD4+ T cells sorted from blood, obtained at approximately week 30, from a patient treated with tofacitinib. These TCRs come from a human donor with alopecia areata. Each CDR3 is given with its conserved first and last residue.

>TRBV27|14
CASRPGRGNQPQHF
>TRBV15|16
CATSSPRGQAYQPQHF
>TRBV6-5|15
CASREDRRLNTEAFF
>TRBV23-1|15
CASSRDQRFLDTQYF
>TRBV9|15
CASSTPLARTGELFF
>TRBV2|16
CASTTLASALKGEQFF
>TRBV4-1|12
CASSRPGDSYTF
>TRBV11-1|14
CASSLERETGIQYF
>TRBV6-5|15
CASSTPGSGTGELFF
>TRBV6-6|13
CASRTGGPYEQYF
>TRBV15|16
CATSRESGSLSYEQYF
>TRBV27|13
CATGTRTTGELFF
>TRBV7-9|15
CASRSSYGRTDTQYF
>TRBV29-1|15
CSVEDGSAGNTEAFF
>TRBV11-3|13
CASSLRRGYEQYF
>TRBV29-1|13
CSVSQGRNTEAFF
>TRBV4-1|15
CASSHPARSKYGYTF
>TRBV21-1|17
CASSKGGERDRIYEQYF
>TRBV7-9|16
CASSFTGIGRLNEQFF
>TRBV29-1|12
CSVEDNSYEQYF
>TRBV25-1|11
CASSRNEKLFF
>TRBV13|14
CASSSSGQTWGQFF
>TRBV27|15
CASSDRTGGWSGYTF
>TRBV5-1|15
CASSLADTRRDEQYF
>TRBV5-1|13
CASRQGTQETQYF
>TRBV7-9|14
CASSLGQGVHEQYF
>TRBV19|12
CASGLVTGELFF
>TRBV5-1|16
CASSSGTSGPRDEQFF
>TRBV4-1|15
CASESDRGSNYGYTF
>TRBV7-3|14
CASSLQIAGDTQYF
>TRBV27|15
CASHSLGNNYNEQFF
>TRBV7-9|14
CASSRASGRETQYF
>TRBV6-5|15
CASSYSDRGLYEQYF
>TRBV30|15
CAWTTTGTGKSPLHF
>TRBV18|14
CASSPQGGNNEQFF
>TRBV30|14
CAWTLGQLNTEAFF
>TRBV30|13
CAWSGGVTTEAFF
>TRBV9|15
CASSVMGSNTGELFF
>TRBV30|13
CAWNNGEDYGYTF
>TRBV19|16
CASSPSSLAGANVLTF
>TRBV5-1|13
CASSFDTNYGYTF
>TRBV5-1|16
CASSLARQGADNEQFF
>TRBV5-1|14
CASSLGGKNTEAFF
>TRBV5-1|16
CASSLEAGGSKNIQYF
>TRBV5-1|14
CASSSGTVINEQFF
>TRBV30|11
CAWSLHYGYTF
>TRBV29-1|14
CSAGTPNNLDTQYF
>TRBV11-2|16
CASSPRVGGFGETQYF
>TRBV7-9|17
CASSSWTGDGLNTEAFF
>TRBV9|15
CASSVAARETDTQYF
>TRBV4-2|18
CASSQDPGAGGRRETQYF
>TRBV6-1|12
CATAGVADTQYF
>TRBV6-1|15
CASSRLAGFYNEQFF
>TRBV15|14
CATSRDGGNYGYTF
>TRBV6-5|15
CASSRTGSGANVLTF